This TCR beta chain was captured by sequencing in a study of vaccination effects on CD4 cells after COVID-19. Whole-study context: Two-dose BNT162b2 or mRNA-1273 vaccination was given to participants.

The J segment lost 4 bases and the V segment lost 7 bases, leaving 13 bases of the junction unmatched. CDR1 and CDR2 (germline): SGHRS, YFSETQ. The CDR3 extends over 16 amino acids. About this clone itself: Its target is not known.

Produced via immunoSEQ multiplex PCR; TCRdb's table is partial and in-frame only. Of over 55,000 clones listed, about 71% are singletons. Under the ViraFEST assay, PBMC were stimulated with viral peptide pools so that antigen-specific CD4+ T cells expanded. Sequencing was performed afterwards. A 10-day culture period preceded the isolation of CD4+ T cells. Neither prior SARS-CoV-2 infection nor positive nucleocapsid antibodies were present in the vaccine recipients. The researchers cultured some 2.1 million PBMC per well with approximately 11 IU/ml IL-2 and 8 to 10 ug/ml peptides. Half of the medium was exchanged for IL-2 medium on both days 3 and 7. Study conclusions and caveats: Cross-reaction with common cold coronaviruses was seen in only 1 of 255 vaccine-induced clones from healthy vaccinees.

The chain is built from TRBV5-1 and TRBJ2-2, with 7 bases fitting TRBD1. The sample was CD4+ T cells from PBMCs cultured with HCoV-OC43 spike peptides, taken before COVID-19 vaccination. The subset: HCoV-OC43 spike overlapping peptide pool stimulation. This receptor was taken from a human donor who received a COVID-19 vaccine. The CDR3 sequence: CASGRDSPPGTGELFF. DNA of the CDR3: TGCGCCAGCGGCCGGGACAGTCCTCCGGGCACCGGGGAGCTGTTTTTT.